A selection of T cell receptor beta chains follows, all from one sample in a study of T-cell memory formation after mild COVID-19. TCRdb re-called the 5' RACE reads with MiXCR, one entry per CDR3 protein. This sample has about 450,000 distinct CDR3 sequences, with 20% to 25% found just once. Sequenced sample: PBMCs or a T cell subset sorted from them (not recorded which). Receptor source: an adult woman who had mild COVID-19 (a few samples of this study predate the infection). Cell type and time point are not known. The CDR3 runs from the conserved cysteine through the conserved F or W. Each record gives: D gene, clone size, J gene, V gene, CDR3 DNA, CDR3 protein. The D gene is left open where the match is weak. Clone size is given for some rows only: seen once, a few or many times, or a class if the clone is expanded.

TRBD2 | few | TRBJ2-1 | TRBV9 | TGTGCCAGCAGCGTACTTAGCGGGTTCTACAATGAGCAGTTCTTC | CASSVLSGFYNEQFF
NA | once | TRBJ1-1 | TRBV18 | TGTGCCAGCTCACCGGACAGTATGAACACTGAAGCTTTCTTT | CASSPDSMNTEAFF
NA | NA | TRBJ1-2 | TRBV12-3/TRBV12-4 | TGTGCCAGCGCCAAGGACAGACTCTATGGCTACACCTTC | CASAKDRLYGYTF
TRBD1 | few | TRBJ2-2 | TRBV27 | TGTGCCAGCAGTTTATGGGGACAGGGAGCGAACACCGGGGAGCTGTTTTTT | CASSLWGQGANTGELFF
TRBD1 | few | TRBJ2-7 | TRBV5-1 | TGCGCCAGCAGCTTGGAACCTATTACGGACAGGGGGTACGAGCAGTACTTC | CASSLEPITDRGYEQYF
NA | NA | TRBJ1-3 | TRBV6-1 | TGTGCCAGCATGGGGGGGGGCAGCCCGGGAAACACCATATATTTT | CASMGGGSPGNTIYF
TRBD2 | NA | TRBJ2-1 | TRBV29-1 | TGCAGCGCTCTACTAGCGGGGGGGCTCGAGCAGTTCTTC | CSALLAGGLEQFF
NA | many | TRBJ2-1 | TRBV3-1 | TGTGCCAGCAGCCCGACGTTTGGATGGCACAATGAGCAGTTCTTC | CASSPTFGWHNEQFF
NA | NA | TRBJ2-6 | TRBV3-1 | TGTGCCAGCAGCCCTACAGTCCTATATAGCTCTGGGGCCAACGTCCTGACTTTC | CASSPTVLYSSGANVLTF
TRBD2 | NA | TRBJ2-2 | TRBV7-6 | TGTGCCAGCAGCTTCGGCGTAGCGGGGGGCTCGACCGGGGAGCTGTTTTTT | CASSFGVAGGSTGELFF
NA | few | TRBJ1-2 | TRBV7-9 | TGTGCCAGCAGCTTAGGTCACAGCTATGGCTACACCTTC | CASSLGHSYGYTF
TRBD1 | once | TRBJ2-7 | TRBV6-6 | TGTGCCAGCAGTTATCTTAGGTCAGGGGGATCCTACGAGCAGTACTTC | CASSYLRSGGSYEQYF
NA | NA | TRBJ2-5 | TRBV7-9 | TGTGCCAGCAACTTGTTCCGGACCCAGTACTTC | CASNLFRTQYF
NA | few | TRBJ1-6 | TRBV12-3/TRBV12-4 | TGTGCCAGCAGTTTCGGGGGAGCAAGGGATTCACCCCTCCACTTT | CASSFGGARDSPLHF
TRBD1 | once | TRBJ2-7 | TRBV19 | TGTGCCAGTAGTATCCTCGGGACAGGCACCTACGAGCAGTACTTC | CASSILGTGTYEQYF
TRBD2 | few | TRBJ2-3 | TRBV7-9 | TGTGCCAGCAGCCTGATGGGGACTAGCGGCGCAGATACGCAGTATTTT | CASSLMGTSGADTQYF
NA | NA | TRBJ2-3 | TRBV12-3/TRBV12-4 | TGTGCCAGCAGCTCACACCCGCCGGGCCTATCAGATACGCAGTATTTT | CASSSHPPGLSDTQYF
NA | NA | TRBJ2-1 | TRBV12-3/TRBV12-4 | TGTGCCAGCAGTTTAGCGGGAATGGGCTACAATGAGCAGTTCTTC | CASSLAGMGYNEQFF
TRBD2 | NA | TRBJ2-3 | TRBV7-6 | TGTGCCAGCAGCTTTAGCGGGAGTAGCACAGATACGCAGTATTTT | CASSFSGSSTDTQYF
NA | many | TRBJ1-2 | TRBV6-5 | TGTGCCAGCAGCCTCCCCGGAGGATATGGCTACACCTTC | CASSLPGGYGYTF
TRBD1 | few | TRBJ1-1 | TRBV29-1 | TGCAGCGTTAGGGACAGGGCCCTGGCTTTCTTT | CSVRDRALAFF
NA | few | TRBJ2-1 | TRBV2 | TGTGCCAGCGACGGAGGTGAGCAGTTCTTC | CASDGGEQFF
NA | few | TRBJ1-6 | TRBV19 | TGTGCCACCTCAGCGGGGTTGGGTTCACCCCTCCACTTT | CATSAGLGSPLHF
TRBD1 | few | TRBJ2-5 | TRBV29-1 | TGCAGCGTTGCCCCCGGGACAGGGGGGAGAGAGACCCAGTACTTC | CSVAPGTGGRETQYF
NA | NA | TRBJ2-2 | TRBV7-2 | TGTGCCAGCAGCGTCCAGCGGACTAACACCGGGGAGCTGTTTTTT | CASSVQRTNTGELFF
NA | few | TRBJ2-2 | TRBV6-5 | TGTGCCAGCAGTTACTCGATACCGCTTAGCCTCGGCGGGGAGCTGTTTTTT | CASSYSIPLSLGGELFF
NA | NA | TRBJ2-7 | TRBV20-1 | TGCAGTGCTCTCCAATACGAGCAGTACTTC | CSALQYEQYF
TRBD1 | NA | TRBJ2-5 | TRBV5-1 | TGCGCCAGCAGCCAGGGACAGGGGAGGATGCAAGAGACCCAGTACTTC | CASSQGQGRMQETQYF
NA | NA | TRBJ2-2 | TRBV24-1 | TGTGCCACCAGTGCAGGGAACACCGGGGAGCTGTTTTTT | CATSAGNTGELFF
TRBD1 | few | TRBJ2-4 | TRBV5-1 | TGCGCCAGCAGCCTAGGACAGGGTGGGATGGCCAAAAACATTCAGTACTTC | CASSLGQGGMAKNIQYF
TRBD1 | NA | TRBJ2-1 | TRBV12-3/TRBV12-4 | TGTGCCAGCAGCTCCCGGGACAGGGCAAACTCCTACAATGAGCAGTTCTTC | CASSSRDRANSYNEQFF
TRBD2 | NA | TRBJ2-1 | TRBV7-7 | TGTGCTAGCAGCTTAGAACCCTCTACCGGGACTAGCGGGATTGGTGAGCAGTTCTTC | CASSLEPSTGTSGIGEQFF
TRBD1 | few | TRBJ1-1 | TRBV5-6 | TGTGCCAGCAGCTTTCGGACAGGGGGATTGAACACTGAAGCTTTCTTT | CASSFRTGGLNTEAFF
NA | medium-sized | TRBJ2-1 | TRBV7-9 | TGTGCCAGCAGCCCGGGACTGGCTAGGAATGAGCAGTTCTTC | CASSPGLARNEQFF
NA | NA | TRBJ2-1 | TRBV7-9 | TGTGCCAGCAGCTTATCTACTCCTGAGCAGTTCTTC | CASSLSTPEQFF
NA | NA | TRBJ1-6 | TRBV12-3/TRBV12-4 | TGTGCCAGCAGTTTCGGGGGGGTCACTAATTCACCCCTCCACTTT | CASSFGGVTNSPLHF
NA | many | TRBJ1-5 | TRBV12-3/TRBV12-4 | TGTGCCAGCAGTTTACAGGGTAGCAATCAGCCCCAGCATTTT | CASSLQGSNQPQHF
NA | few | TRBJ2-3 | TRBV20-1 | TGCAGTGCTCCTCACCACAGGGTAGTATCAGATACGCAGTATTTT | CSAPHHRVVSDTQYF
NA | NA | TRBJ2-3 | TRBV9 | TGTGCCAGCAGCGTAGATCCGGAGGGCCCCCCGCGCACAGATACGCAGTATTTT | CASSVDPEGPPRTDTQYF
NA | NA | TRBJ1-2 | TRBV7-9 | TGTGCCAGCAGCTTCACAGGGTACGCCTATGGCTACACCTTC | CASSFTGYAYGYTF
TRBD1 | NA | TRBJ1-4 | TRBV18 | TGTGCCAGCTCACCACTCTCGGGACAGGGGGCAACTAATGAAAAACTGTTTTTT | CASSPLSGQGATNEKLFF
TRBD2 | many | TRBJ2-7 | TRBV5-5 | TGTGCCAGCAGCACCGGACTAGCGGTCTCCTACGAGCAGTACTTC | CASSTGLAVSYEQYF
TRBD1 | NA | TRBJ1-2 | TRBV2 | TGTGCCAGCAGACTACTCGGGACAGGTGGGGGGGGCTACACCTTC | CASRLLGTGGGGYTF
NA | NA | TRBJ1-1 | TRBV29-1 | TGCAGCGGAACACAGGGCCGTACTGAAGCTTTCTTT | CSGTQGRTEAFF
NA | NA | TRBJ2-1 | TRBV4-3 | TGCGCCAGCAGCCAAGATCTTAGTTGGGAGGTGGGGCCCAATGAGCAGTTCTTC | CASSQDLSWEVGPNEQFF
NA | NA | TRBJ2-7 | TRBV2 | TGTGCCAGCAGTCCGGACAGACATTCCTACGAGCAGTACTTC | CASSPDRHSYEQYF
NA | many | TRBJ2-2 | TRBV7-6 | TGTGCCAGCAGCTTAGCGGCCGGGGAGCTGTTTTTT | CASSLAAGELFF
TRBD1 | few | TRBJ2-4 | TRBV5-1 | TGCGCCAGCAGCGCCGGGACAGGGAAAAACATTCAGTACTTC | CASSAGTGKNIQYF
NA | NA | TRBJ1-1 | TRBV15 | TGTGCCACCAGCAGATCAGCAAGGTGGCAGCCTACTGAAGCTTTCTTT | CATSRSARWQPTEAFF
TRBD2 | NA | TRBJ2-2 | TRBV6-5 | TGTGCCAGCAGTTACGGGGGCGGGAGGTACACCGGGGAGCTGTTTTTT | CASSYGGGRYTGELFF
NA | NA | TRBJ2-1 | TRBV7-9 | TGTGCCAGCAGCTTAGTTGGAGCCAATGAGCAGTTCTTC | CASSLVGANEQFF
NA | many | TRBJ1-6 | TRBV2 | TGTGCCAGCAGTGAGGCCTTGGGGGGTAATTCACCCCTCCACTTT | CASSEALGGNSPLHF
NA | NA | TRBJ2-7 | TRBV14 | TGTGCCAGCAGCCAAGAAAAACCCTCACTCCGAAACGAGCAGTACTTC | CASSQEKPSLRNEQYF
NA | few | TRBJ2-7 | TRBV2 | TGTGCCAGCAACGAGCAGTACTTC | CASNEQYF
NA | NA | TRBJ2-3 | TRBV7-6 | TGTGCCAGCAGCTTACACGGGAGCCGCACAGATACGCAGTATTTT | CASSLHGSRTDTQYF
NA | few | TRBJ1-2 | TRBV7-9 | TGTGCCAGCAGCTCCCAGGGGAACTATGGCTACACCTTC | CASSSQGNYGYTF
NA | NA | TRBJ1-4 | TRBV20-1 | TGCAGTGCTAGACCTCGTGGGGAAAAACTGTTTTTT | CSARPRGEKLFF
TRBD1 | NA | TRBJ1-2 | TRBV5-5 | TGTGCCAGCAGCCCCGCGGTGACAGGGAGCTATGGCTACACCTTC | CASSPAVTGSYGYTF
NA | NA | TRBJ2-3 | TRBV14 | TGTGCCAGCAGCCATGTAGCGGCCCTCACAGATACGCAGTATTTT | CASSHVAALTDTQYF
TRBD2 | many | TRBJ2-7 | TRBV7-2 | TGTGCCAGCAGATTCGGACTAGCCTACGAGCAGTACTTC | CASRFGLAYEQYF